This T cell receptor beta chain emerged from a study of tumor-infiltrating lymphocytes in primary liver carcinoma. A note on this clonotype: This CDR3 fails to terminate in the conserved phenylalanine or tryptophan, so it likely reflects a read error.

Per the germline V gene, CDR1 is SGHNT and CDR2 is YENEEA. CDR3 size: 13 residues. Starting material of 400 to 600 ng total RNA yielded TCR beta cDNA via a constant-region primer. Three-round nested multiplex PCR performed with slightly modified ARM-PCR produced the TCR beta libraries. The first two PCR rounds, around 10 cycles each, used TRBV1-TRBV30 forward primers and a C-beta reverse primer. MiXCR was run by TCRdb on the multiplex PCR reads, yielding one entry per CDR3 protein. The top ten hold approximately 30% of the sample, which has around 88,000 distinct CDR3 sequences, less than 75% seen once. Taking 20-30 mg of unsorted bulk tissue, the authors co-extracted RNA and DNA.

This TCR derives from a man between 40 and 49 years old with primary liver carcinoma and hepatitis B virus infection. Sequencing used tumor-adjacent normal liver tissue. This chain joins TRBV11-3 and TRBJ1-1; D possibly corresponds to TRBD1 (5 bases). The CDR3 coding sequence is TGTGCCAGCAGTTTAGCGGGGGGGACTGAAGCTTTCTAT. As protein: CASSLAGGTEAFY.